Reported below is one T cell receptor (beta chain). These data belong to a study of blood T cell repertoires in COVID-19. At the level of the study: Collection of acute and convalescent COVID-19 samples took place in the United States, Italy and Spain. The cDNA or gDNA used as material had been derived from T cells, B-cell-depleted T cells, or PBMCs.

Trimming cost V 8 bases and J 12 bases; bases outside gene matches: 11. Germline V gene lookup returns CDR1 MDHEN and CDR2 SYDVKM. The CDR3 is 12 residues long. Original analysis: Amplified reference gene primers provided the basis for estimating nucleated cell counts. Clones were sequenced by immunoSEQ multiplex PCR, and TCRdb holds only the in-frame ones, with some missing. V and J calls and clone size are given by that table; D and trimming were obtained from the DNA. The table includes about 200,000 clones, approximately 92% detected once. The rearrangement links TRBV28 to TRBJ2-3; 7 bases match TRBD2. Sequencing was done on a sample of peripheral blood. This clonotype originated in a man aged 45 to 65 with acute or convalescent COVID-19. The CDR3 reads CASGTPSGPQYF. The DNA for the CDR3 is TGTGCCAGCGGAACCCCTAGCGGCCCACAGTATTTT.